This entry describes one TCR beta chain. The entry originates in a study of shared clonotypes between healthy human individuals. Trimming shortened V by 3 bases and J by 0 bases, and 9 bases separated the two germline ends. Germline loops: CDR1 SGHVS, CDR2 FQNEAQ. CDR3 length equals 14 residues. TCRdb keeps only in-frame clones here, not all; method: immunoSEQ multiplex PCR. The sample yields 550,000 to 850,000 clones, about two thirds seen once. The J gene is TRBJ2-7, the V gene TRBV7-8, with D unresolved. Sequencing was performed on memory CD4+ T cells sorted from blood. As to subset: CD45RA-negative fraction. The source of this sequence is a woman in her twenties or thirties in good health. CDR3 in amino acids: CASSFIRSSYEQYF. The CDR3 DNA is TGTGCCAGCAGCTTTATACGGAGCTCCTACGAGCAGTACTTC.